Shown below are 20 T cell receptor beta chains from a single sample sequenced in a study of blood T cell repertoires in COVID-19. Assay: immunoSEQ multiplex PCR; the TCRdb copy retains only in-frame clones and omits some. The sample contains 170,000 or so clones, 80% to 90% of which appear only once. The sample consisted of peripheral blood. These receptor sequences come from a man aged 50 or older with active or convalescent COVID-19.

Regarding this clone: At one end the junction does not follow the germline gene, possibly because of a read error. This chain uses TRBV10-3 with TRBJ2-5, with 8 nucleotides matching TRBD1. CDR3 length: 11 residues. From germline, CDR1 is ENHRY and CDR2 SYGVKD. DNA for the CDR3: TGTGCCATCGGGGGGACAGGTCCGACCCACTTC. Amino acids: CAIGGTGPTHF.

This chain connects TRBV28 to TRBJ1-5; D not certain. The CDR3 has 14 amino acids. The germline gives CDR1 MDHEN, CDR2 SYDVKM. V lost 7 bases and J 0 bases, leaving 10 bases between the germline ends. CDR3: CASTGLPSNQPQHF. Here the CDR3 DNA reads TGTGCCAGCACCGGACTCCCTAGCAATCAGCCCCAGCATTTT.

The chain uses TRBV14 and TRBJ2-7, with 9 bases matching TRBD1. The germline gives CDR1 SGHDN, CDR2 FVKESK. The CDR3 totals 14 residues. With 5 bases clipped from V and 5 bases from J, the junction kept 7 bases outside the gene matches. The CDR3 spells CASSYPGTGNEQYF. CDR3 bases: TGTGCCAGCAGCTACCCCGGGACAGGGAACGAGCAGTACTTC.

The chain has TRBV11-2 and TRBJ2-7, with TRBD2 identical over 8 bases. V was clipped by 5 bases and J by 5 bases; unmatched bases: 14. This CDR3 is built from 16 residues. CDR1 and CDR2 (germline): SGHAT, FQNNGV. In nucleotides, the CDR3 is TGTGCCAGCAGCCGTAGCGGGGCCAGAAAGAACGACGAGCAGTACTTC. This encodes CASSRSGARKNDEQYF.

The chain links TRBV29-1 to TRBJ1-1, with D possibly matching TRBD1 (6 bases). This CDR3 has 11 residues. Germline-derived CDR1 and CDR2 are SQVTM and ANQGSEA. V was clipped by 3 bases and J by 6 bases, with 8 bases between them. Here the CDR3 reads CSVETGAEAFF. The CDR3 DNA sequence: TGCAGCGTTGAGACAGGCGCTGAAGCTTTCTTT.

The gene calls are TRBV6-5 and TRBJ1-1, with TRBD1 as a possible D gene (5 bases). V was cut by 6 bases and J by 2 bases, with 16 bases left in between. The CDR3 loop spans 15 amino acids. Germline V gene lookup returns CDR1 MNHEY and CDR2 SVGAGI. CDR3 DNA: TGTGCCAGCAGCCGCCTTAAAACAGGTAACACTGAAGCTTTCTTT. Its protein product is CASSRLKTGNTEAFF.

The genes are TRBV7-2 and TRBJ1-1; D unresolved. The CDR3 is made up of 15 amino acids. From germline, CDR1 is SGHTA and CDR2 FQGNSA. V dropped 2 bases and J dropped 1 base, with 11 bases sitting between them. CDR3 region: CASSLYVTSNTEAFF. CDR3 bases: TGTGCCAGCAGCTTATACGTGACTTCGAACACTGAAGCTTTCTTT.

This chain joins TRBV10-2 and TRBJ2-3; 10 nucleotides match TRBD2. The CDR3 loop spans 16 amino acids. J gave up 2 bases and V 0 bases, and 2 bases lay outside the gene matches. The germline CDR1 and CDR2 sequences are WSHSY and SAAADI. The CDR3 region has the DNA TGCGCCAGCAGTGAGTCCCTAGCGGGAGACACAGATACGCAGTATTTT. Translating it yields CASSESLAGDTDTQYF.

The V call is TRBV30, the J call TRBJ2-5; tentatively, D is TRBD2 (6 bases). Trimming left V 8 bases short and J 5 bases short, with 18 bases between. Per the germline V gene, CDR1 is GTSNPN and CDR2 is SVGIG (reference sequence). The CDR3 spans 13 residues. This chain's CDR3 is CAATTGGGETQYF. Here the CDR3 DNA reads TGTGCCGCGACGACTGGCGGAGGGGAGACCCAGTACTTC.

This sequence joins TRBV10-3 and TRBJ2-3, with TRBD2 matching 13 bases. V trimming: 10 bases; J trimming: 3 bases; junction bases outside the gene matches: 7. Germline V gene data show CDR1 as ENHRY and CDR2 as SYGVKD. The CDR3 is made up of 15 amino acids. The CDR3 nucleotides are TGTGCCACCCGGACTAGCGGGAGTTTGACAGATACGCAGTATTTT. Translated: CATRTSGSLTDTQYF.

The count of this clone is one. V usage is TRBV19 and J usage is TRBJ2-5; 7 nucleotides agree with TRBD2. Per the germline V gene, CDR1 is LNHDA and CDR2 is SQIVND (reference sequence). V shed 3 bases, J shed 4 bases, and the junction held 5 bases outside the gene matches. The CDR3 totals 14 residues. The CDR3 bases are TGTGCCAGTAGTATTGGGGGGGTGAGAGAGACCCAGTACTTC. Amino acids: CASSIGGVRETQYF.

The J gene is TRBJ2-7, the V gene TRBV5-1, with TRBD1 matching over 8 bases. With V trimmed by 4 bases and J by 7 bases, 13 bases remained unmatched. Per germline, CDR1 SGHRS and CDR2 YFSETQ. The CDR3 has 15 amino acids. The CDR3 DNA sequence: TGCGCCAGCAGCCTCCTTGACAGGGGTACAGGAGAGCAGTACTTC. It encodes CASSLLDRGTGEQYF.

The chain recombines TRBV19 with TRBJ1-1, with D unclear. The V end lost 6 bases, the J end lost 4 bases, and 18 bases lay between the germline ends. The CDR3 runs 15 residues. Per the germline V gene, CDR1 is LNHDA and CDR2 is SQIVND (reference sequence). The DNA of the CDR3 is TGTGCCAGTAGACTATCTATAGGTCTGGGCACTGAAGCTTTCTTT. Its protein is CASRLSIGLGTEAFF.

In DNA form, the CDR3 reads TGTGCCAGCAGCCGACCGGGACAGGGGTTTGGCTACACCTTC. Its translation: CASSRPGQGFGYTF. V gene TRBV7-9 combines with J gene TRBJ1-2, with 10 bases aligning to TRBD1. CDR1 is SEHNR and CDR2 is FQNEAQ in the germline V gene (reference sequence). There are 14 residues in the CDR3. Trimming removed 5 bases from V and 7 bases from J; junction bases left unmatched: 7.

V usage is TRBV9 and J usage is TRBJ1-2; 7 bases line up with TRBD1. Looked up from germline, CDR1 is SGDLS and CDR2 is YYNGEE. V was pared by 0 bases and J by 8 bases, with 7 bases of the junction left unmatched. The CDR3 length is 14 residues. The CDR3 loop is CASSVGRGGQGYTF. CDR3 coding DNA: TGTGCCAGCAGCGTAGGTCGAGGGGGCCAGGGCTACACCTTC.

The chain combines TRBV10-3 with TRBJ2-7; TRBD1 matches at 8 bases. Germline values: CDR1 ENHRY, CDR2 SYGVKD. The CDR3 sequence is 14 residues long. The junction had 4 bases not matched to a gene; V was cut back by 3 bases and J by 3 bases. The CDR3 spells CAISDRQGIYEQYF. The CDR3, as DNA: TGTGCCATCAGTGACCGACAGGGGATCTACGAGCAGTACTTC.

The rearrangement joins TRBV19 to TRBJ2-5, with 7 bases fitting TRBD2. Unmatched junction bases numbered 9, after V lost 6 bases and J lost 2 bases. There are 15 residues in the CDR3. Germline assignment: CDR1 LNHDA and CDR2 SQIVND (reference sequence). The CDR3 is CASSVSGAGQETQYF. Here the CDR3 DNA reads TGTGCCAGTAGCGTCAGCGGAGCGGGGCAAGAGACCCAGTACTTC.

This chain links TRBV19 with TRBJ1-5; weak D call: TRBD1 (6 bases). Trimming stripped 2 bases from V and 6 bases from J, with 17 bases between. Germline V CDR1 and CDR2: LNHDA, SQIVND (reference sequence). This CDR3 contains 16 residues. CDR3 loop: CASSISQRGRGQPQHF. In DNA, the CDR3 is TGTGCCAGTAGTATATCCCAGCGGGGGCGCGGTCAGCCCCAGCATTTT. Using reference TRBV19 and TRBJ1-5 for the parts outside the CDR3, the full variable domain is DGGITQSPKYLFRKEGQNVTLSCEQNLNHDAMYWYRQDPGQGLRLIYYSQIVNDFQKGDIAEGYSVSREKKESFPLTVTSAQKNPTAFYLCASSISQRGRGQPQHFGDGTRLSIL.

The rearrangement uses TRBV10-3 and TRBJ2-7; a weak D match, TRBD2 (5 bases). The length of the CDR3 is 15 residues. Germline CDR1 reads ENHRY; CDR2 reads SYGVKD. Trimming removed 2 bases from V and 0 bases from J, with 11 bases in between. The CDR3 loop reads CAISEGLPSSYEQYF. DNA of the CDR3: TGTGCCATCAGTGAGGGACTTCCGAGCTCCTACGAGCAGTACTTC.

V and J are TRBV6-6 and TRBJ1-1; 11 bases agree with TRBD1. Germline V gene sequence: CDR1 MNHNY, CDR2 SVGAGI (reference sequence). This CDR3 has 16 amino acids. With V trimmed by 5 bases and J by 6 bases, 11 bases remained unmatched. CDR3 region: CASSPGTGGYRAEAFF. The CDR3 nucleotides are TGTGCCAGCAGTCCCGGGACAGGGGGTTATCGGGCTGAAGCTTTCTTT.